Listed below are T cell receptor beta chains from one sample, sequenced in a study of blood T cell repertoires in COVID-19. Clones were sequenced by immunoSEQ multiplex PCR, and TCRdb holds only the in-frame ones, with some missing. The data contain about 64,000 clones, around four fifths of them singletons. Sample: peripheral blood. These receptors came from a man aged 55 to 69 with COVID-19, enrolled during active disease. The conserved cysteine and the conserved F or W are not part of the CDR3 here.

TRBV5-1	TRBJ2-2	ASSPDRANTGELF
TRBV7-3	TRBJ1-1	ASSQDSAMNTEAF
TRBV28	TRBJ1-6	ASSWTGLSSPLH
TRBV9	TRBJ2-7	ASSVDRGYEQY
TRBV2	TRBJ1-4	ASSPREKLF
TRBV2	TRBJ2-2	ASSLQGVTNTGELF
TRBV19	TRBJ2-1	ASRDSDYNEQF
TRBV6-1	TRBJ1-2	ASSEPGTGGNYGYT
TRBV11-3	TRBJ1-1	ASSYTGGEAF
TRBV4-2	TRBJ2-5	ASSQVKLAGDPETQY
TRBV6-5	TRBJ1-2	ASTYLQGTYGYT
TRBV19	TRBJ2-5	ASSILAGGPETQY
TRBV5-1	TRBJ1-3	ASSRAGDNSGNTIY
TRBV7-2	TRBJ1-5	ASSPRTGGQPQH
TRBV19	TRBJ1-4	ASSSQGATNEKLF
TRBV11-3	TRBJ2-1	ASSLSGTSANEQF
TRBV5-6	TRBJ1-6	ASSLAGTGRHSPLH
TRBV24-1	TRBJ2-1	ATSDSSFNEQF
TRBV10-3	TRBJ2-3	AIAGGWTDTQY
TRBV27	TRBJ1-1	ASSSREEMRAF
TRBV20-1	TRBJ2-5	SAYVGKTQY
TRBV18	TRBJ1-2	ASSPVKDSYGYT
TRBV29-1	TRBJ2-1	SVDRQGTSGAIYNEQF
TRBV7-2	TRBJ2-2	ASSLSGGETGELF
TRBV19	TRBJ2-7	ASSIFAGWSYEQY
TRBV6-6	TRBJ1-6	ASSRQGWQSPLH
TRBV19	TRBJ2-1	ASSIPGLAGGSDNEQF
TRBV19	TRBJ1-1	ASRTPRPGTEAF
TRBV7-9	TRBJ1-1	ASSLDRDTEAF
TRBV7-3	TRBJ1-6	ASSTSGDSPLH
TRBV2	TRBJ2-7	ASSEFLQGVGEQY
TRBV5-1	TRBJ2-3	ASSLVVSGSTDTQY
TRBV12-3/TRBV12-4	TRBJ2-1	ASCSVAGDEQF
TRBV9	TRBJ2-3	ASSVSPGGVGRTDTQY
TRBV11-2	TRBJ2-5	ASSLRTGTGQETQY
TRBV7-4	TRBJ1-1	ASSYGGLWPKAF
TRBV7-6	TRBJ2-7	ASSPAGEASYEQY
TRBV10-3	TRBJ2-3	AIGPGREVDTQY
TRBV6-5	TRBJ1-2	ASIWGQGAGYT
TRBV29-1	TRBJ1-3	SVATGQSGNTIY
TRBV2	TRBJ2-1	ASSSRLENEQF
TRBV18	TRBJ1-1	ASSGQANTEAF
TRBV11-2	TRBJ2-6	ASSLVAGLSGANVLT
TRBV3-1/TRBV3-2	TRBJ2-7	ASSPRFRQGSEQY
TRBV4-1	TRBJ2-7	ASSQGAPSYEQY
TRBV7-3	TRBJ2-1	ASSSRLNNEQF
TRBV21-1	TRBJ1-2	ASSKLRQNRSNYGYT
TRBV10-3	TRBJ2-7	AISPSGTNYEQY
TRBV5-1	TRBJ2-7	ASSLEVGPGQY